The 3 T cell receptor beta chains below were found in one sample sequenced in a study of T cell responses to AZD1222 COVID-19 vaccine (dated by TCRdb to the early 2020s). Library prep was done by the immunoSEQ multiplex PCR assay. In its TCRdb copy, this immuneACCESS table keeps in-frame sequences only and misses some clones. Where compared with another copy, unresolved V genes explain less than half of these, and the others have no known cause. The sample contains about 160,000 clones, over 75% of them found a single time. Jointly, the top ten make up 3.2% of the sample. Read against the paper, the sample's time point label means: about 28 days (+/-7) after the second vaccine dose. The source was peripheral blood, collected 28 days after the second AZD1222 dose. The receptors originated from an adult who received the AZD1222 COVID-19 vaccine.

As to this clone: One end of the junction is discordant with germline, which a read error may explain. The genes are TRBV5-1 and TRBJ1-1; D may be TRBD1 (6 bases). Looked up from germline, CDR1 is SGHRS and CDR2 is YFSETQ. The CDR3 consists of 17 residues. The CDR3 region is CARSPGGPGWANTEAFF. CDR3 sequence (DNA): TGCGCCCGCAGCCCGGGGGGGCCAGGGTGGGCAAACACTGAAGCTTTCTTT.

This clone was recorded only once. The CDR3 protein is CASSLAPDTQYF. CDR3 bases: TGCGCCAGCAGCTTGGCCCCAGATACGCAGTATTTT. The chain combines TRBV5-1 with TRBJ2-3; D gene ambiguous. This CDR3 contains 12 residues. Germline loops: CDR1 SGHRS, CDR2 YFSETQ. V was pared by 0 bases and J by 4 bases, with 3 bases between.

The chain couples TRBV29-1 to TRBJ2-1; no clear D gene. CDR1 is SQVTM, CDR2 ANQGSEA, per germline. The CDR3 totals 12 residues. The CDR3 is CSFPSLVNEQFF. In DNA form, the CDR3 reads TGCAGTTTTCCTTCCTTGGTCAATGAGCAGTTCTTC.